The source of this TCR beta chain is a study of CD4 T cells in relation to SARS-CoV-2 and coronaviruses. As for the study in general: PBMCs were cultured with antigen for over 8 days before TCR beta sequencing. The negative reference was HIV-1 Nef peptide pool or peptide-free culture.

The germline V gene encodes CDR1 MNHEY and CDR2 SMNVEV (reference sequence). Trimming pared 2 bases from V and 10 bases from J, leaving 9 bases between. The CDR3 is 13 amino acids. Libraries were prepared by immunoSEQ multiplex PCR; TCRdb keeps only in-frame clonotypes and omits some of them. The sample contains under 13,000 clones, roughly 81% of which appear only once. This clone showed up just a few times. What it binds is not known. Unexposed donor CD4+ T cells date from 2011-2018, before the COVID-19 pandemic. Isolation of CD4+ T cells took place after less than 11 days in culture. Testing used SARS-CoV-2 S/N and four cold-coronavirus spikes on unexposed-donor CD4+ T cells, cells permitting.

The source of this sequence is a human donor in good health. Sequencing input: CD4+ T cells from PBMCs, cultured in vitro. The chain combines TRBV27 with TRBJ1-6; tentatively, D is TRBD1 (5 bases). CDR3 DNA: TGTGCCAGCAGTTTACCCCGGGGGTCACCCCTCCACTTT. This gives the protein CASSLPRGSPLHF.